This T cell receptor (beta chain) stems from a study of T cells in Graves' hyperthyroidism and ophthalmopathy. The CDR3 loop spans 15 amino acids. The junction had 12 bases not matched to a gene; V was cut back by 6 bases and J by 7 bases. The source material, RNA transcripts, was used to amplify TCR beta CDR3 regions. A set of HTBI primers served as the primers for a first-round RT-PCR of the TCR CDR3. TCRdb fed the multiplex PCR reads into MiXCR, producing one record per CDR3 protein. The sample lists fewer than 500,000 distinct CDR3 sequences, about 14% occurring once. Fresh peripheral blood, 8 to 10 ml of it, supplied the PBMCs.

The chain employs TRBV12-3 or TRBV12-4 and TRBJ2-1; 7 bases map to TRBD1. Sample: blood. The sequence derives from a woman aged 25 to 45 with Graves' ophthalmopathy. The CDR3 spells CASSSSGQGVNEQFF. The CDR3 coding sequence is TGTGCCAGCAGCTCCTCCGGCCAGGGGGTAAATGAGCAGTTCTTC.